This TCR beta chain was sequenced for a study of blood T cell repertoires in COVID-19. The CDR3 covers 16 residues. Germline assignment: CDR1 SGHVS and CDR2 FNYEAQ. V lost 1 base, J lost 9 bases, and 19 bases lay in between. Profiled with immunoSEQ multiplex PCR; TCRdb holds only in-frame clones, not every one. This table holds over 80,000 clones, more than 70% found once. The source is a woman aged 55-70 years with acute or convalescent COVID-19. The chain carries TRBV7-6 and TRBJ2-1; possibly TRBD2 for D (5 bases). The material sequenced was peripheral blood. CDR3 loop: CASSLEATISGGEQFF. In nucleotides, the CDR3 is TGTGCCAGCAGCTTAGAAGCGACAATAAGCGGTGGTGAGCAGTTCTTC.